Listed here is a single T cell receptor (beta chain). TCRdb re-analysed the RT-PCR reads in MiXCR, keeping a single row per CDR3 protein. This sample carries 450,000 to 600,000 distinct CDR3 sequences, 6% to 9% of them seen once, and the ten largest clones take 10% to 15%. This CDR3 spans 13 amino acids. Unmatched junction bases numbered 8, after V lost 4 bases and J lost 12 bases. The germline V gene has CDR1 KGHSH and CDR2 LQKENI. This record belongs to a study of response to subunit inactivated influenza vaccine. This receptor was identified in a man in his fifties or sixties who received an inactivated influenza vaccine. This sample comprised PBMCs from blood, obtained about 24 months after vaccination. The J gene is TRBJ2-7, the V gene TRBV18; 11 bases are shared with TRBD1. In nucleotides, the CDR3 is TGTGCCAGCTCACAGGACAGGGGGCAGGGTCTGTACTTC. This encodes CASSQDRGQGLYF. The variable domain in full, completed from reference TRBV18 and TRBJ2-7, reads NAGVMQNPRHLVRRRGQEARLRCSPMKGHSHVYWYRQLPEEGLKFMVYLQKENIIDESGMPKERFSAEFPKEGPSILRIQQVVRGDSAAYFCASSQDRGQGLYFGPGTRLTVT.